The 25 T cell receptor beta chains in this list originate from one sample, sequenced in a study of blood T cell repertoires in COVID-19. The repertoire was sequenced with immunoSEQ multiplex PCR; TCRdb's copy has only in-frame clones and lacks some. The sample gives roughly 280,000 clones, 70% to 90% of which show up once; 4.6% is in the top ten. Specimen: peripheral blood. The receptors come from a man aged 60-69 years who had recovered from COVID-19.

This clone was recorded once. This chain links TRBV24-1 with TRBJ1-6; D is uncertain. The CDR3 covers 14 residues. From germline, CDR1 is KGHDR and CDR2 SFDVKD. V was cut by 4 bases and J by 7 bases, with 10 bases left in between. The CDR3 here is CATSEALQNSPLHF. CDR3 nucleotides: TGTGCCACCAGTGAGGCCTTACAGAATTCACCCCTCCACTTT.

The rearrangement uses TRBV6-1 and TRBJ1-1; 7 bases fit TRBD1. The CDR3 is made up of 12 amino acids. Trimming cost V 5 bases and J 4 bases; bases outside gene matches: 1. Germline V CDR1 and CDR2: MNHNS, SASEGT. The CDR3 nucleotides read TGTGCCAGCAGTTCAGGGGGCACTGAAGCTTTCTTT. Amino acids: CASSSGGTEAFF.

The chain is built from TRBV28 and TRBJ2-5, with D maybe TRBD1 (6 bases). Germline lookup yields CDR1 MDHEN and CDR2 SYDVKM. V was clipped by 8 bases and J by 2 bases, with 18 bases between them. The CDR3 length is 15 residues. The CDR3 DNA is TGTGCCAGCGGACCCCAGGGGATGGGACAAGAGACCCAGTACTTC. Translating gives CASGPQGMGQETQYF. Complete variable domain (other parts from reference TRBV28 and TRBJ2-5): DVKVTQSSRYLVKRTGEKVFLECVQDMDHENMFWYRQDPGLGLRLIYFSYDVKMKEKGDIPEGYSVSREKKERFSLILESASTNQTSMYLCASGPQGMGQETQYFGPGTRLLVL.

The rearrangement links TRBV5-1 to TRBJ1-2; 12 bases fit TRBD1. CDR3 length: 14 amino acids. In germline, CDR1 is SGHRS, CDR2 YFSETQ. V dropped 3 bases and J dropped 8; count of bases not matched to a gene: 5. The CDR3 nucleotides read TGCGCCAGCAGCTGGGGACAGGGGGCAGTAGGCTACACCTTC. Translated, it gives CASSWGQGAVGYTF.

V and J are TRBV7-8 and TRBJ1-1; D possibly corresponds to TRBD1 (6 bases). The germline gives CDR1 SGHVS, CDR2 FQNEAQ. V was clipped by 2 bases and J by 0 bases, with 13 bases between them. The CDR3 covers 16 residues. CDR3 in amino acids: CASSLSPQGLNTEAFF. In DNA form, the CDR3 reads TGTGCCAGCAGCTTATCCCCACAGGGCCTGAACACTGAAGCTTTCTTT.

V gene TRBV6-2 or TRBV6-3 combines with J gene TRBJ1-1, with a weak D call TRBD1 (5 bases). Trimming stripped 0 bases from V and 4 bases from J, with 15 bases between. CDR1 is MNHEY and CDR2 is SVGEGT in the germline V gene. The CDR3 has 16 residues. In nucleotides, the CDR3 is TGTGCCAGCAGTTACTCGGTTGTGGCGGGGGTCACTGAAGCTTTCTTT. Encoded protein: CASSYSVVAGVTEAFF.

The V gene is TRBV2, the J gene TRBJ1-4, with TRBD1 as a possible D gene (5 bases). This CDR3 region has 13 residues. Germline values: CDR1 SNHLY, CDR2 FYNNEI. The V gene lost 6 bases and the J gene lost 10 bases, with 15 bases spanning the gap. The CDR3 loop reads CASSGGDRGKLFF. The CDR3 DNA sequence: TGTGCCAGCAGCGGTGGTGATAGGGGAAAACTGTTTTTT.

The rearrangement links TRBV6-5 to TRBJ1-2; weak D call: TRBD1 (6 bases). V was clipped by 5 bases and J by 4 bases, with 14 bases between them. In germline, CDR1 is MNHEY, CDR2 SVGAGI. CDR3 length: 14 amino acids. The CDR3 nucleotides are TGTGCCAGCAGTCGCAGGGGAGGGAGCTATGGCTACACCTTC. Translating it yields CASSRRGGSYGYTF.

This clone was seen a handful of times. This chain connects TRBV7-2 to TRBJ2-1; TRBD2 is a possible D gene (6 bases). Germline-derived CDR1 and CDR2 are SGHTA and FQGNSA. Trimming cost V 1 base and J 6 bases, with 13 bases left between them. CDR3 size: 15 residues. CDR3 residues: CASSLVKTRGNEQFF. CDR3 in DNA: TGTGCCAGCAGCTTAGTAAAGACTAGAGGCAATGAGCAGTTCTTC.

The rearrangement joins TRBV28 to TRBJ2-7; 11 positions match TRBD2. Germline V CDR1 and CDR2: MDHEN, SYDVKM. The CDR3 length is 16 residues. Germline trimming cut 3 bases from V and 3 bases from J; bases unmatched to any gene: 7. CDR3 loop: CASSFRLAGGLYEQYF. CDR3 coding DNA: TGTGCCAGCAGTTTCAGGCTAGCGGGGGGACTCTACGAGCAGTACTTC.

This chain joins TRBV19 and TRBJ2-7; a possible D gene is TRBD1 (5 bases). CDR3 length: 20 residues. V shed 5 bases and J shed 2 bases, with 31 bases lying between them. The V gene's germline CDR1 is LNHDA and CDR2 SQIVND (reference sequence). The CDR3 is CASSPYPNINPWTLPYEQYF. CDR3 nucleotides: TGTGCCAGTAGTCCATATCCCAACATAAACCCTTGGACACTACCCTACGAGCAGTACTTC.

The genes are TRBV5-8 and TRBJ2-1, with D tentatively TRBD1 (5 bases). Germline V gene lookup returns CDR1 SGHTS and CDR2 YDEGEE. Trimming left V 1 base short and J 3 bases short, with 14 bases between. CDR3 size: 16 residues. The CDR3 sequence is CASSLFRVGGYNEQFF. CDR3 DNA sequence: TGTGCCAGCAGCTTGTTCAGGGTGGGCGGCTACAATGAGCAGTTCTTC.

CDR3 sequence (DNA): TGTGCCAGCAGCTTAGTTTCGGTCTCCTACGAGCAGTACTTC. Its translation is CASSLVSVSYEQYF. This chain uses TRBV11-2 with TRBJ2-7; unclear D gene. This CDR3 contains 14 residues. Germline lookup yields CDR1 SGHAT and CDR2 FQNNGV. Trimming removed 1 base at V and 0 bases at J, with 7 bases between.

The chain is built from TRBV5-8 and TRBJ1-5, with TRBD1 as a possible D gene (5 bases). This CDR3 region has 16 residues. V was shortened by 4 bases and J by 5 bases, with 19 bases between the two germline ends. Germline CDR1 reads SGHTS; CDR2 reads YDEGEE. The CDR3 DNA reads TGTGCCAGCAGCCCACAGACAGCCTGGGATGATCAGCCCCAGCATTTT. Its translation is CASSPQTAWDDQPQHF.

The V call is TRBV5-5, the J call TRBJ2-7; D is unresolved. V dropped 6 bases and J dropped 0 bases, with 7 bases sitting between them. CDR3 length: 12 amino acids. CDR1 and CDR2 from the germline V gene are SGHKS and YYEKEE (reference sequence). CDR3 nucleotides: TGTGCCAGCACCGCGGCCTCCTACGAGCAGTACTTC. Its protein product is CASTAASYEQYF.

V usage is TRBV3-1 (or the pseudogene TRBV3-2) and J usage is TRBJ1-5; no clear D gene. V shed 2 bases and J shed 0 bases, with 11 bases lying between them. The CDR3 is 16 residues long. Germline lookup yields CDR1 LGHDT and CDR2 YNNKEL (reference sequence). The chain's CDR3 is CASSQTHPNSNQPQHF. The CDR3 bases are TGTGCCAGCAGCCAAACTCACCCAAATAGCAATCAGCCCCAGCATTTT.

The chain is built from TRBV20-1 and TRBJ2-5; a weak D match, TRBD1 (5 bases). The CDR3 is made up of 11 amino acids. CDR1 is DFQATT and CDR2 is SNEGSKA in the germline V gene (reference sequence). The CDR3 sequence: CGARWLETQYF. The DNA for the CDR3 is TGCGGGGCTCGGTGGCTGGAGACCCAGTACTTC.

V gene TRBV3-1 (or the pseudogene TRBV3-2) combines with J gene TRBJ2-3, with a possible D match to TRBD2 (7 bases). The CDR3 has 15 amino acids. The germline gives CDR1 LGHDT, CDR2 YNNKEL (reference sequence). V lost 4 bases to trimming and J lost 6 bases, with 17 bases between them. The CDR3 DNA sequence: TGTGCCAGCAGCCCGTACGGGGGGCGAACGGATACGCAGTATTTT. Its translation: CASSPYGGRTDTQYF.

The V and J genes are TRBV5-5 and TRBJ1-1; D ambiguous. CDR3 length: 14 residues. V was clipped by 4 bases and J by 3 bases, with 13 bases between them. Germline V lookup: CDR1 SGHKS, CDR2 YYEKEE (reference sequence). The CDR3 DNA reads as TGTGCCAGCAGCGTTGCGAGGGTGGACACTGAAGCTTTCTTT. Its protein product is CASSVARVDTEAFF.

V is TRBV28 and J is TRBJ1-2; no clear D gene. Germline V gives CDR1 MDHEN, CDR2 SYDVKM. CDR3 length: 12 residues. V lost 9 bases, J lost 0 bases, and 8 bases lay in between. DNA of the CDR3: TGTGCCAGTAAAACAGCTAACTATGGCTACACCTTC. Residues: CASKTANYGYTF.

The chain uses TRBV2 and TRBJ2-1; TRBD1 might be the D (6 bases). Trimming took off 6 bases at V and 10 bases at J, with 13 bases between the two ends. There are 12 residues in the CDR3. Germline CDR1 and CDR2: SNHLY and FYNNEI. The CDR3, as DNA: TGTGCCAGCAGAGGGCCCGGGACAGAGCAGTTCTTC. Amino acid sequence: CASRGPGTEQFF.

This rearrangement joins TRBV28 to TRBJ2-2; D is undetermined. Per the germline V gene, CDR1 is MDHEN and CDR2 is SYDVKM. The ends were cut back, 2 bases at V and 4 bases at J, with 8 bases in the middle. The CDR3 has 14 amino acids. CDR3 coding DNA: TGTGCCAGCAGTTTAAGTCCGGTCACCGGGGAGCTGTTTTTT. This encodes CASSLSPVTGELFF.

The rearrangement joins TRBV7-9 to TRBJ2-3, with a possible D match to TRBD2 (6 bases). Germline CDR1 reads SEHNR; CDR2 reads FQNEAQ (reference sequence). V was pared by 1 base and J by 1 base, with 15 bases between. The CDR3 spans 17 residues. In nucleotides, the CDR3 is TGTGCCAGCAGCTTAGTCAAACTGGGAGGTGGCACAGATACGCAGTATTTT. As protein: CASSLVKLGGGTDTQYF.

The rearrangement joins TRBV6-4 to TRBJ2-1; 9 nucleotides match TRBD2. This CDR3 contains 16 residues. Germline V lookup: CDR1 MRHNA, CDR2 SNTAGT. Trimming removed 2 bases from V and 5 bases from J; junction bases left unmatched: 7. The CDR3 loop reads CASSDRGGGANNEQFF. CDR3 DNA sequence: TGTGCCAGCAGTGACAGAGGCGGGGGGGCCAACAATGAGCAGTTCTTC.

The chain has TRBV10-2 and TRBJ2-3; TRBD2 agrees at 8 bases. This CDR3 is built from 15 residues. Germline V lookup: CDR1 WSHSY, CDR2 SAAADI. The trim removed 6 bases at V and 2 bases at J, leaving 7 bases unmatched. CDR3 nucleotide sequence: TGCGCCAGCAGGGATAGCGGGATTTCCACAGATACGCAGTATTTT. Amino acids: CASRDSGISTDTQYF.